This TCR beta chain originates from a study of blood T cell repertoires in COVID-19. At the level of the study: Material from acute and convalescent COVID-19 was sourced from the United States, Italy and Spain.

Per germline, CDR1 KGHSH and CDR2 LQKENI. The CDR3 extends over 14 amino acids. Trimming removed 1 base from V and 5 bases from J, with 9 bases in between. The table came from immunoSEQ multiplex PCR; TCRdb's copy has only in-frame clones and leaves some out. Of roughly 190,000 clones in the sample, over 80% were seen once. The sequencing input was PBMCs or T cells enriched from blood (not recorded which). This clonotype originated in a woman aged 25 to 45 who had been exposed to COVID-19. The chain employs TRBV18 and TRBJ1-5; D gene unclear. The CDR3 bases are TGTGCCAGCTCACCACGGGTTCAGGATCAGCCCCAGCATTTT. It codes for CASSPRVQDQPQHF.